One and the same sample provided the 26 T cell receptor beta chains below, sequenced in a study of blood T cell repertoires in COVID-19. Produced via immunoSEQ multiplex PCR; TCRdb's table is partial and in-frame only. The data hold more than 200,000 clones, with less than 90% observed a single time. Sample: peripheral blood. Receptor source: a man aged 60-69 years with acute or convalescent COVID-19.

The chain carries TRBV19 and TRBJ2-7; D may be TRBD1 (6 bases). The CDR3 has 14 amino acids. Germline V CDR1 and CDR2: LNHDA, SQIVND (reference sequence). Trimming left V 5 bases short and J 3 bases short, with 14 bases between. The CDR3 region has the DNA TGTGCCAGTAGTCCCGGGGACATCCACTACGAGCAGTACTTC. Translating gives CASSPGDIHYEQYF.

J is TRBJ2-7 and V is TRBV5-6; possibly TRBD2 for D (6 bases). Per germline, CDR1 SGHDT and CDR2 YYEEEE. This CDR3 is built from 12 residues. The V end lost 4 bases, the J end lost 6 bases, and 11 bases lay between the germline ends. The CDR3 sequence is CASSRDWVEQYF. The CDR3 nucleotides read TGTGCCAGCAGCAGGGACTGGGTCGAGCAGTACTTC. Together with reference TRBV5-6 and TRBJ2-7, the CDR3 gives the full variable domain: DAGVTQSPTHLIKTRGQQVTLRCSPKSGHDTVSWYQQALGQGPQFIFQYYEEEERQRGNFPDRFSGHQFPNYSSELNVNALLLGDSALYLCASSRDWVEQYFGPGTRLTVT.

The chain employs TRBV3-1 (or the pseudogene TRBV3-2) and TRBJ2-7, with TRBD1 matching over 8 bases. This CDR3 is built from 13 residues. Germline-derived CDR1 and CDR2 are LGHDT and YNNKEL (reference sequence). V lost 4 bases, J lost 3 bases, and 2 bases stayed unmatched. CDR3 DNA sequence: TGTGCCAGCAGCCTGACAGGGGTCTACGAGCAGTACTTC. It encodes CASSLTGVYEQYF.

The V call is TRBV9, the J call TRBJ2-3, with D possibly TRBD2 on 5 matching bases. This CDR3 comprises 15 residues. Germline-derived CDR1 and CDR2 are SGDLS and YYNGEE. V was cut by 1 base and J by 3 bases, with 12 bases left in between. In DNA, the CDR3 is TGTGCCAGCAGCGTATCCCCAAGGGAGACAGATACGCAGTATTTT. Its translation is CASSVSPRETDTQYF. Full variable domain (outside the CDR3, taken from reference TRBV9 and TRBJ2-3): DSGVTQTPKHLITATGQRVTLRCSPRSGDLSVYWYQQSLDQGLQFLIQYYNGEERAKGNILERFSAQQFPDLHSELNLSSLELGDSALYFCASSVSPRETDTQYFGPGTRLTVL.

This rearrangement joins TRBV19 to TRBJ2-3; 10 bases map to TRBD2. Germline assignment: CDR1 LNHDA and CDR2 SQIVND (reference sequence). V trimming: 6 bases; J trimming: 6 bases; junction bases outside the gene matches: 6. CDR3 size: 14 residues. CDR3 bases: TGTGCCAGTAGACCGGGACTAGCGTGGGATACGCAGTATTTT. Translating gives CASRPGLAWDTQYF. Full variable domain (missing parts from reference TRBV19 and TRBJ2-3): DGGITQSPKYLFRKEGQNVTLSCEQNLNHDAMYWYRQDPGQGLRLIYYSQIVNDFQKGDIAEGYSVSREKKESFPLTVTSAQKNPTAFYLCASRPGLAWDTQYFGPGTRLTVL.

V gene TRBV3-1 (or the pseudogene TRBV3-2) combines with J gene TRBJ2-3; D unclear. Trimming shortened V by 4 bases and J by 2 bases, and 13 bases separated the two germline ends. The CDR3 totals 15 residues. CDR1 is LGHDT, CDR2 YNNKEL, per germline (reference sequence). The CDR3: CASSPMAAYTDTQYF. The CDR3 nucleotides read TGTGCCAGCAGCCCCATGGCGGCCTACACAGATACGCAGTATTTT.

V is TRBV7-2 and J is TRBJ2-5, with TRBD2 matching over 11 bases. Germline V gene sequence: CDR1 SGHTA, CDR2 FQGNSA. J gave up 4 bases and V 6 bases, and 7 bases lay outside the gene matches. The CDR3 is 15 residues long. The CDR3 reads CASRPTSGSRETQYF. In nucleotides, the CDR3 is TGTGCCAGCAGACCTACTAGCGGGAGCAGAGAGACCCAGTACTTC.

The rearrangement links TRBV2 to TRBJ2-3; 11 bases map to TRBD2. Trimming took 2 bases from V and 0 from J; bases not matched to a gene: 1. CDR3 length: 16 amino acids. Germline assignment: CDR1 SNHLY and CDR2 FYNNEI. For the CDR3, the DNA is TGTGCCAGCAGTGAAAGGACTAGCGGGAGCACAGATACGCAGTATTTT. Protein product: CASSERTSGSTDTQYF.

The chain recombines TRBV5-1 with TRBJ1-5; 7 positions match TRBD1. The trim removed 0 bases at V and 3 bases at J, leaving 3 bases unmatched. The CDR3 runs to 15 residues. Germline assignment: CDR1 SGHRS and CDR2 YFSETQ. The CDR3 DNA sequence: TGCGCCAGCAGCTTGGGGACAGGCCTCAATCAGCCCCAGCATTTT. This encodes CASSLGTGLNQPQHF. The full variable domain, with the rest looked up from reference TRBV5-1 and TRBJ1-5, is KAGVTQTPRYLIKTRGQQVTLSCSPISGHRSVSWYQQTPGQGLQFLFEYFSETQRNKGNFPGRFSGRQFSNSRSEMNVSTLELGDSALYLCASSLGTGLNQPQHFGDGTRLSIL.

This chain uses TRBV3-1 (or the pseudogene TRBV3-2) with TRBJ2-2, with TRBD1 matching over 7 bases. Trimming removed 5 bases from V and 6 bases from J; junction bases left unmatched: 12. This CDR3 has 16 residues. CDR1 is LGHDT and CDR2 is YNNKEL in the germline V gene (reference sequence). DNA for the CDR3: TGTGCCAGCAGCAACGCCACAGGGGTCTCGGCCGGGGAGCTGTTTTTT. Translating it yields CASSNATGVSAGELFF.

The chain has TRBV7-2 and TRBJ2-7, with no clear D. Per germline, CDR1 SGHTA and CDR2 FQGNSA. This CDR3 region has 15 residues. Between the trimmed V and J ends, which lost 1 base and 3 bases, there was a span of 13 bases. CDR3 in DNA: TGTGCCAGCAGCTTAGACGACGCAGGCATCTACGAGCAGTACTTC. It yields the protein CASSLDDAGIYEQYF.

The chain has TRBV6-6 and TRBJ2-7; D not resolved. Germline CDR1 MNHNY, CDR2 SVGAGI (reference sequence). This CDR3 spans 15 amino acids. V lost 2 bases and J 4 bases, leaving 15 bases between the germline ends. The CDR3 here is CASSYVIQTRYEQYF. The CDR3 DNA is TGTGCCAGCAGTTACGTCATACAGACCAGGTACGAGCAGTACTTC.

The chain carries TRBV19 and TRBJ1-3; D might be TRBD1 (6 bases). V was cut by 2 bases and J by 0 bases, with 17 bases left in between. Germline CDR1 and CDR2: LNHDA and SQIVND (reference sequence). The CDR3 length is 18 residues. CDR3 protein: CASSIPAEGGSSGNTIYF. CDR3 DNA: TGTGCCAGTAGTATACCGGCCGAAGGGGGAAGCTCTGGAAACACCATATATTTT.

The rearrangement links TRBV9 to TRBJ2-7; D is possibly TRBD2 (6 bases). The CDR3 runs 14 residues. Looked up from germline, CDR1 is SGDLS and CDR2 is YYNGEE. Trimming stripped 0 bases from V and 2 bases from J, with 9 bases between. CDR3 loop: CASSVGGVTYEQYF. The CDR3, as DNA: TGTGCCAGCAGCGTAGGCGGGGTAACCTACGAGCAGTACTTC. Looking up the rest from reference TRBV9 and TRBJ2-7 gives the full variable domain: DSGVTQTPKHLITATGQRVTLRCSPRSGDLSVYWYQQSLDQGLQFLIQYYNGEERAKGNILERFSAQQFPDLHSELNLSSLELGDSALYFCASSVGGVTYEQYFGPGTRLTVT.

The V call is TRBV5-1, the J call TRBJ1-4, with D perhaps matching TRBD1 (5 bases). V dropped 4 bases and J dropped 8 bases, with 24 bases sitting between them. Germline-derived CDR1 and CDR2 are SGHRS and YFSETQ. The CDR3 runs 17 residues. CDR3 sequence: CASSAGPDGNLWEKLFF. CDR3 nucleotides: TGCGCCAGCAGCGCGGGACCTGACGGGAACCTGTGGGAAAAACTGTTTTTT.

The V gene is TRBV11-2, the J gene TRBJ2-5; 10 nucleotides match TRBD2. V lost 5 bases and J lost 5; bases outside the gene matches: 11. Germline lookup yields CDR1 SGHAT and CDR2 FQNNGV. This CDR3 is 16 amino acids long. CDR3 loop: CASSTIGLADRETQYF. As DNA, the CDR3 is TGTGCCAGCAGCACCATAGGACTAGCGGACCGGGAGACCCAGTACTTC.

This sequence joins TRBV4-1 and TRBJ1-2; TRBD1 is a possible D gene (5 bases). This CDR3 comprises 15 residues. The germline CDR1 and CDR2 sequences are MGHRA and YSYEKL. Trimming left V 1 base short and J 6 bases short, with 15 bases between. This CDR3 reads CASSQGLGAVDGYTF. CDR3 bases: TGCGCCAGCAGCCAAGGTCTTGGGGCAGTTGATGGCTACACCTTC.

The chain uses TRBV4-2 and TRBJ2-3, with 9 bases matching TRBD1. This CDR3 is built from 16 residues. The germline V gene has CDR1 LGHNA and CDR2 YNFKEQ. With V trimmed by 4 bases and J by 8 bases, 13 bases remained unmatched. The CDR3 is CASSPQPGQGVGTQYF. Here the CDR3 DNA reads TGTGCCAGCAGCCCCCAACCGGGACAGGGCGTTGGTACGCAGTATTTT.

This chain connects TRBV7-2 to TRBJ2-4, with 9 nucleotides matching TRBD1. The CDR3 loop spans 14 amino acids. The germline V gene encodes CDR1 SGHTA and CDR2 FQGNSA. V gave up 5 bases and J gave up 8 bases; unmatched junction bases: 7. The CDR3 loop reads CASSLRDRADIQYF. In DNA, the CDR3 is TGTGCCAGCAGCCTCCGGGACAGGGCGGACATTCAGTACTTC.

V usage is TRBV7-2 and J usage is TRBJ1-1; D is possibly TRBD1 (5 bases). Germline CDR1 and CDR2: SGHTA and FQGNSA. The length of the CDR3 is 15 residues. Trimming took off 5 bases at V and 11 bases at J, with 24 bases between the two ends. CDR3 region: CASSPDGAGVRMAFF. The CDR3 DNA follows: TGTGCCAGCAGCCCCGACGGAGCGGGGGTCAGAATGGCTTTCTTT.

This chain uses TRBV5-1 with TRBJ2-1, with D possibly TRBD1 on 6 matching bases. The CDR3 spans 15 residues. V shed 0 bases and J shed 4 bases, with 11 bases lying between them. CDR1 and CDR2 (germline): SGHRS, YFSETQ. CDR3 loop: CASSLVQGSYNEQFF. The CDR3, as DNA: TGCGCCAGCAGCTTGGTACAGGGTTCGTACAATGAGCAGTTCTTC.

This clone was counted between two and nine times. The gene calls are TRBV7-9 and TRBJ2-7; D perhaps matches TRBD2 (5 bases). The CDR3 totals 15 residues. From germline, CDR1 is SEHNR and CDR2 FQNEAQ (reference sequence). The V end was cut by 1 base, the J end by 6 bases, with 16 bases between. The CDR3 is CASSLERVAASEQYF. CDR3 coding DNA: TGTGCCAGCAGCTTAGAGAGGGTAGCCGCTAGCGAGCAGTACTTC.

This chain links TRBV28 with TRBJ2-5, with a tentative D call TRBD2 (7 bases). Trimming took off 8 bases at V and 6 bases at J, with 16 bases between the two ends. CDR1 MDHEN and CDR2 SYDVKM come from the germline V gene. The CDR3 has 13 residues. Here the CDR3 reads CASGGGRIKTQYF. Written as DNA, the CDR3 is TGTGCCAGCGGGGGGGGGCGCATAAAGACCCAGTACTTC.

The chain carries TRBV3-1 (or the pseudogene TRBV3-2) and TRBJ2-1; 13 bases agree with TRBD2. Germline lookup yields CDR1 LGHDT and CDR2 YNNKEL (reference sequence). There are 16 residues in the CDR3. Trimming removed 4 bases from V and 7 bases from J; junction bases left unmatched: 7. For the CDR3, the DNA is TGTGCCAGCAGCCCAACTAGCGGGGGGGCGATGAATGAGCAGTTCTTC. Protein product: CASSPTSGGAMNEQFF.

The table lists this clone with a count of one. The gene calls are TRBV5-5 and TRBJ2-2; TRBD1 matches at 8 bases. The V gene end was trimmed by 2 bases and the J gene end by 3 bases; junction bases not matched to a gene: 6. CDR1 SGHKS and CDR2 YYEKEE come from the germline V gene (reference sequence). This CDR3 is 16 amino acids long. This chain's CDR3 is CASSFRQGLDTGELFF. The CDR3 nucleotides are TGTGCCAGCAGCTTTAGACAGGGGTTGGACACCGGGGAGCTGTTTTTT.

The gene calls are TRBV4-1 and TRBJ2-5, with D possibly matching TRBD2 (6 bases). Between the trimmed V and J ends, which lost 1 base and 1 base, there was a span of 7 bases. Germline V lookup: CDR1 MGHRA, CDR2 YSYEKL. CDR3 length: 14 amino acids. The CDR3 protein is CASSQGGLQETQYF. CDR3 DNA: TGCGCCAGCAGCCAAGGGGGACTCCAAGAGACCCAGTACTTC.